The next 18 T cell receptor beta chains were all read from a single sample in a study of shared clonotypes between healthy human individuals. Assay: immunoSEQ multiplex PCR; the TCRdb copy retains only in-frame clones and omits some. The profile covers around 88,000 clones, with roughly two thirds appearing a single time and around 41% taken by the ten largest. Sequencing was carried out using memory CD8+ T cells sorted from blood. Subset: CD45RO+ cells pooled with CCR7-negative TemRA cells. The receptors stem from a man aged 30 to 39 in good health.

This sequence joins TRBV25-1 and TRBJ2-2; unclear D gene. Germline V gene lookup returns CDR1 MGHDK and CDR2 SYGVNS. The CDR3 loop spans 17 amino acids. The V and J ends lost 1 base and 0 bases respectively, with 12 bases between them. The CDR3 nucleotides are TGTGCCAGCAGTGAATGGGGAAGCGCTTCGAACACCGGGGAGCTGTTTTTT. It yields the protein CASSEWGSASNTGELFF.

The rearrangement uses TRBV15 and TRBJ2-1; 7 bases match TRBD2. With 5 bases clipped from V and 2 bases from J, the junction kept 9 bases outside the gene matches. CDR1 and CDR2 (germline): LNHNV, YYDKDF (reference sequence). The CDR3 sequence is 16 residues long. Here the CDR3 reads CATSGPLAAPYNEQFF. The CDR3, as DNA: TGTGCCACCAGCGGACCCCTAGCGGCCCCCTACAATGAGCAGTTCTTC.

As regards this clone: The same CDR3 also results from other DNA sequences found in this sample. J is TRBJ2-1 and V is TRBV9; 10 bases are a match to TRBD1. Per the germline V gene, CDR1 is SGDLS and CDR2 is YYNGEE. The CDR3 contains 15 residues. The trim removed 2 bases at V and 7 bases at J, leaving 6 bases unmatched. Here the CDR3 DNA reads TGTGCCAGCAGCGTTGAAGGGACAGGGGTAAATGAGCAGTTCTTC. Translated: CASSVEGTGVNEQFF.

This rearrangement joins TRBV6-4 to TRBJ2-2; D is unclear. Trimming stripped 6 bases from V and 2 bases from J, with 13 bases between. This CDR3 contains 15 residues. Germline CDR1 reads MRHNA; CDR2 reads SNTAGT. The CDR3 nucleotides are TGTGCCAGCAGCCAGTCCCAGGATAACACCGGGGAGCTGTTTTTT. Translating it yields CASSQSQDNTGELFF.

The gene calls are TRBV7-2 and TRBJ2-7; 11 bases align to TRBD2. Germline V CDR1 and CDR2: SGHTA, FQGNSA. The length of the CDR3 is 17 residues. J lost 3 bases, V lost 1 base, and 8 bases had no gene match. Here the CDR3 DNA reads TGTGCCAGCAGCTTAGTCGCCCGGACTAGCGGGTTCTACGAGCAGTACTTC. Protein product: CASSLVARTSGFYEQYF.

This clone was counted a single time. V and J are TRBV20-1 and TRBJ1-1; D gene ambiguous. The germline V gene has CDR1 DFQATT and CDR2 SNEGSKA (reference sequence). CDR3 length equals 11 residues. Trimming cost V 0 bases and J 11 bases, with 10 bases left between them. The CDR3 bases are TGCAGTGCTAGAGAGGTTGGGGAGGCTTTCTTT. Its protein is CSAREVGEAFF.

In its sample, this clone was seen a few times. The V call is TRBV20-1, the J call TRBJ2-7; D gene ambiguous. CDR3 length: 11 residues. The germline V gene encodes CDR1 DFQATT and CDR2 SNEGSKA (reference sequence). V lost 1 base, J lost 1 base, and 2 bases lay in between. CDR3 protein: CSARGSYEQYF. The CDR3 nucleotides are TGCAGTGCTAGAGGGTCCTACGAGCAGTACTTC.

This clone was detected once. This chain connects TRBV19 to TRBJ2-7; TRBD2 matches at 12 bases. The V gene's germline CDR1 is LNHDA and CDR2 SQIVND (reference sequence). This CDR3 region has 14 residues. Losses at the gene ends were 9 bases for V and 2 bases for J; bases not matched to a gene: 5. The CDR3 region is CASKLAGGTYEQYF. CDR3 nucleotides: TGTGCCAGCAAACTAGCGGGAGGAACCTACGAGCAGTACTTC.

The rearrangement links TRBV6-1 to TRBJ1-3, with D possibly TRBD1 on 5 matching bases. The V end lost 2 bases, the J end lost 0 bases, and 11 bases lay between the germline ends. Per germline, CDR1 MNHNS and CDR2 SASEGT. The CDR3 covers 16 residues. The CDR3 spells CASSERGVSSGNTIYF. As DNA, the CDR3 is TGTGCCAGCAGTGAACGGGGGGTGAGCTCTGGAAACACCATATATTTT.

The CDR3 is CASSRTTGNTIYF. The CDR3 DNA is TGTGCCAGCAGCCGGACAACCGGAAACACCATATATTTT. The chain employs TRBV6-6 and TRBJ1-3, with a possible D match to TRBD1 (5 bases). V shed 6 bases and J shed 4 bases, with 10 bases lying between them. The length of the CDR3 is 13 residues. Germline-derived CDR1 and CDR2 are MNHNY and SVGAGI (reference sequence).

The chain recombines TRBV5-1 with TRBJ1-1; TRBD1 might be the D (6 bases). The V gene lost 4 bases and the J gene lost 1 base, with 11 bases spanning the gap. The CDR3 is 14 residues long. Germline lookup yields CDR1 SGHRS and CDR2 YFSETQ. The CDR3 bases are TGCGCCAGCAGCCTCGACAGGACGAACACTGAAGCTTTCTTT. Translation gives CASSLDRTNTEAFF.

This clone was seen more than once but under ten times. The chain recombines TRBV9 with TRBJ2-7, with D maybe TRBD2 (5 bases). V lost 4 bases, J lost 2 bases, and 16 bases lay in between. CDR3 length: 15 residues. CDR1 and CDR2 (germline): SGDLS, YYNGEE. The CDR3 DNA reads as TGTGCCAGCAGCCCCGGGATGTCCACCACCTACGAGCAGTACTTC. It codes for CASSPGMSTTYEQYF. The variable domain in full, completed from reference TRBV9 and TRBJ2-7, reads DSGVTQTPKHLITATGQRVTLRCSPRSGDLSVYWYQQSLDQGLQFLIQYYNGEERAKGNILERFSAQQFPDLHSELNLSSLELGDSALYFCASSPGMSTTYEQYFGPGTRLTVT.

This chain joins TRBV18 and TRBJ1-2, with D unresolved. The CDR3 is 18 residues long. Per germline, CDR1 KGHSH and CDR2 LQKENI. V dropped 2 bases and J dropped 0 bases, with 19 bases sitting between them. The chain's CDR3 is CASSPYWFEQSANYGYTF. CDR3 in DNA: TGTGCCAGCTCACCATATTGGTTTGAACAGAGTGCTAACTATGGCTACACCTTC.

Worth noting for this clone: A much larger clone differs from this one at a single base, so this may be a read error. This chain connects TRBV6-1 to TRBJ2-3; 10 nucleotides match TRBD2. CDR3 length: 15 amino acids. Germline V gives CDR1 MNHNS, CDR2 SASEGT. V dropped 3 bases and J dropped 0; count of bases not matched to a gene: 0. DNA of the CDR3: TGTGCCAGCAGTGATAGCGGGGGGAGCACAGATACGCAGTATTTT. Its translation is CASSDSGGSTDTQYF.

The rearrangement joins TRBV2 to TRBJ1-2; no definite D call. The germline V gene has CDR1 SNHLY and CDR2 FYNNEI. The CDR3 runs to 13 residues. Between the trimmed V and J ends, which lost 6 bases and 4 bases, there was a span of 12 bases. The chain's CDR3 is CASSYRGSYGYTF. CDR3 DNA: TGTGCCAGCAGCTACCGGGGTTCCTATGGCTACACCTTC.

This sequence joins TRBV6-6 and TRBJ2-7; D tentatively fits TRBD1 or TRBD2 (6 bases each). With 6 bases removed from V and 4 bases from J, the gap between germline ends came to 16 bases. CDR3 size: 14 residues. Germline CDR1 MNHNY, CDR2 SVGAGI (reference sequence). CDR3 amino acids: CASSPGVGGYEQYF. In DNA, the CDR3 is TGTGCCAGCAGCCCAGGAGTAGGGGGGTACGAGCAGTACTTC.

The chain has TRBV25-1 and TRBJ2-3; maybe TRBD2 (5 bases). The CDR3 totals 18 residues. Trimming removed 3 bases from V and 0 bases from J, with 19 bases in between. CDR1 is MGHDK and CDR2 is SYGVNS in the germline V gene. The DNA of the CDR3 is TGTGCCAGCAGTGATTTTATTCAAGCGGAATCTAGCACAGATACGCAGTATTTT. This translates into CASSDFIQAESSTDTQYF.

The CDR3 protein is CASTRGSQETQYF. For the CDR3, the DNA is TGTGCCAGCACCCGCGGGAGCCAAGAGACCCAGTACTTC. The chain is built from TRBV5-8 and TRBJ2-5; 7 bases match TRBD2. The germline V gene has CDR1 SGHTS and CDR2 YDEGEE. CDR3 length equals 13 residues. V shed 6 bases, J shed 1 base, and the junction held 3 bases outside the gene matches.